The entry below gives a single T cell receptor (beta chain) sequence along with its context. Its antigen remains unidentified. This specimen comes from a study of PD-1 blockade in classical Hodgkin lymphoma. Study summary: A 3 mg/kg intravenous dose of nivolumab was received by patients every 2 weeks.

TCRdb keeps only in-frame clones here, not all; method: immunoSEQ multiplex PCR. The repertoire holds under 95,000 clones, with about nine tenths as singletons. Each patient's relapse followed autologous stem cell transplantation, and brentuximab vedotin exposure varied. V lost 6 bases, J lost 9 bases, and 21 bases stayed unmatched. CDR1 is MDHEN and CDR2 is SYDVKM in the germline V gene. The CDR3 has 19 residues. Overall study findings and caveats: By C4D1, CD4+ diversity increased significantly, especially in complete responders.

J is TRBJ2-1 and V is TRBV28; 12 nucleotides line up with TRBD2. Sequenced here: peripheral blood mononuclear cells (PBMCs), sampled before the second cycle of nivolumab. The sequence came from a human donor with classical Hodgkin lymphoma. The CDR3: CASSPDTGLAGSGSGEQFF. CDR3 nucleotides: TGTGCCAGCAGCCCTGATACAGGACTAGCGGGATCGGGGTCCGGTGAGCAGTTCTTC.